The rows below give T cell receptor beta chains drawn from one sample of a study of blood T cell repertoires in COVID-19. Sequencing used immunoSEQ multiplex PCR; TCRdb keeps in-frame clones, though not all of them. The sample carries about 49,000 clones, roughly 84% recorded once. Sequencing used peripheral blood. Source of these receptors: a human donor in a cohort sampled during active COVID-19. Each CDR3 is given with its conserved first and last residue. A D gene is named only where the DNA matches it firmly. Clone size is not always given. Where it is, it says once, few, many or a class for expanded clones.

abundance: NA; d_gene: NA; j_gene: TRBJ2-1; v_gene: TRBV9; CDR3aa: CASSVSRGTYNEQFF; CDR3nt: TGTGCCAGCAGCGTGTCGAGGGGGACCTACAATGAGCAGTTCTTC
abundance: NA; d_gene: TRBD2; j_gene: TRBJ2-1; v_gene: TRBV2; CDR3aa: CASSENSGRANTEQFF; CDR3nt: TGTGCCAGCAGTGAAAACAGCGGGAGGGCCAACACTGAGCAGTTCTTC
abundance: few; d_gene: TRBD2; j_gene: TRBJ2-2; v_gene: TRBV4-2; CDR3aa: CASSTRLAGGSNTGELFF; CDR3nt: TGTGCCAGCAGCACCCGACTAGCGGGGGGGTCGAACACCGGGGAGCTGTTTTTT
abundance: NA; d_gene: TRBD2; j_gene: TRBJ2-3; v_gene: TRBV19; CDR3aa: CASATDGTSGGGTDTQYF; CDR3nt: TGTGCCAGTGCCACCGACGGGACTAGCGGAGGGGGCACAGATACGCAGTATTTT
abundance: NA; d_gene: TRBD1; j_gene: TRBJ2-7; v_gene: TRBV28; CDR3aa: CASSFVSGQAPYEQYF; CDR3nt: TGTGCCAGCAGTTTCGTTTCGGGACAGGCTCCCTACGAGCAGTACTTC
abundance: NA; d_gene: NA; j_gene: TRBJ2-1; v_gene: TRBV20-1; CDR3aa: CSVSGLGTNEQFF; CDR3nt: TGCAGTGTTAGTGGACTTGGTACCAATGAGCAGTTCTTC
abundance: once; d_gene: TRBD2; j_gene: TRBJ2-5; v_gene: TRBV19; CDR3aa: CASRHISGGKQETQYF; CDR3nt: TGTGCCAGTAGGCATATTAGCGGGGGGAAACAAGAGACCCAGTACTTC
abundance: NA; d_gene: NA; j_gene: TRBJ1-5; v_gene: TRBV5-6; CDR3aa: CASSLFGQKNQPQHF; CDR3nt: TGTGCCAGCAGCTTGTTTGGGCAGAAGAATCAGCCCCAGCATTTT
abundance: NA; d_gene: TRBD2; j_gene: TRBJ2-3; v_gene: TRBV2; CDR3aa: CASRGGQSTDTQYF; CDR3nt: TGTGCCAGCCGGGGGGGGCAGAGCACAGATACGCAGTATTTT
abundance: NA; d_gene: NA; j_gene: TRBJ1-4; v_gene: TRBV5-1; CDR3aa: CASSFQGSEKLFF; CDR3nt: TGCGCCAGCAGCTTCCAGGGTTCTGAAAAACTGTTTTTT
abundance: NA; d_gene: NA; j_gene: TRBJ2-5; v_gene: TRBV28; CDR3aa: CASSLGGALETQYF; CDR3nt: TGTGCCAGCAGTTTAGGGGGGGCGTTGGAGACCCAGTACTTC
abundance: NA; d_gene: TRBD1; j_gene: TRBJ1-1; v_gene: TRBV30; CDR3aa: CAWSARTGEAFF; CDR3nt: TGTGCCTGGAGTGCTAGGACAGGGGAAGCTTTCTTT
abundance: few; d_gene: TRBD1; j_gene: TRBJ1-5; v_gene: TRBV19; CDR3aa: CASSGTGFNQPQHF; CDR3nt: TGTGCCAGTAGTGGGACAGGGTTCAATCAGCCCCAGCATTTT
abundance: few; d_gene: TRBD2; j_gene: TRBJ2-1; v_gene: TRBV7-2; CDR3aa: CASSRKAGGPGNEQFF; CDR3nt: TGTGCCAGCAGTCGTAAGGCGGGAGGGCCAGGGAATGAGCAGTTCTTC
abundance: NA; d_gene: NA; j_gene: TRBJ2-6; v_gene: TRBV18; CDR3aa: CASSPPGGANVLTF; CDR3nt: TGTGCCAGCTCACCACCTGGCGGGGCCAACGTCCTGACTTTC
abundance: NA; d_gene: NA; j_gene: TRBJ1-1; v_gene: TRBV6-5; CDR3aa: CASSSQGNTEAFF; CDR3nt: TGTGCCAGCAGTTCACAGGGTAACACTGAAGCTTTCTTT
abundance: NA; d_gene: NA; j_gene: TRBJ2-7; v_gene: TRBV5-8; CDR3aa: CASSRGGQGYEQYF; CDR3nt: TGTGCCAGCAGCAGGGGGGGGCAGGGCTACGAGCAGTACTTC
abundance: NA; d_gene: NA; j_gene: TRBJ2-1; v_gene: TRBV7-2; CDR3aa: CASKPSSAGVGGNEQFF; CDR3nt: TGTGCCAGCAAGCCTAGCAGCGCCGGGGTAGGTGGGAATGAGCAGTTCTTC
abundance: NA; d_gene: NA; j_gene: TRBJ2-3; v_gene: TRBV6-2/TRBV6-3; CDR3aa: CASSFDRDSDTQYF; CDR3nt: TGTGCCAGCAGTTTCGACAGGGACTCAGATACGCAGTATTTT
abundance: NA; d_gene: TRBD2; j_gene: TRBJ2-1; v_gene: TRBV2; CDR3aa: CASKTAGGDNEQFF; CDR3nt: TGTGCCAGCAAGACAGCGGGAGGGGATAATGAGCAGTTCTTC
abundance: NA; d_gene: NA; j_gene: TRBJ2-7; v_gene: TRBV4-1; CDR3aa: CASSQATSSLTYEQYF; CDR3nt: TGCGCCAGCAGCCAAGCTACTTCCTCACTTACCTACGAGCAGTACTTC
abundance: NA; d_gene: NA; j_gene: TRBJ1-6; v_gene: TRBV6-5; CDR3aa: CASSYSWDNSSPLHF; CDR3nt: TGTGCCAGCAGTTACTCTTGGGACAACAGTTCACCCCTCCACTTT
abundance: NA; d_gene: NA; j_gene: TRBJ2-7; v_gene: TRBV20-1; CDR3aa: CSAGHDAQYF; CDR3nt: TGCAGTGCTGGGCACGACGCGCAGTACTTC
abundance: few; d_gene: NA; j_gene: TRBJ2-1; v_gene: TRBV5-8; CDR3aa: CASSLWGPGYNEQFF; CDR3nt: TGTGCCAGCAGCTTGTGGGGGCCGGGGTACAATGAGCAGTTCTTC
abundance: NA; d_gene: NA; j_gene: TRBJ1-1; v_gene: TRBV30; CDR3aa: CAWRGNRDTEAFF; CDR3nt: TGTGCCTGGAGGGGAAACAGGGACACTGAAGCTTTCTTT
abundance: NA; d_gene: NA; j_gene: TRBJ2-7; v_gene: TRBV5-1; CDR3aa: CASSLGPGTLNYEQYF; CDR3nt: TGCGCCAGCAGCTTGGGGCCGGGGACATTGAACTACGAGCAGTACTTC
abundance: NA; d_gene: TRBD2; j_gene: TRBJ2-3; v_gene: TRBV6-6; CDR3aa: CASSSSGSSVDTQYF; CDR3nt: TGTGCCAGCAGTTCTAGCGGGAGCTCAGTCGATACGCAGTATTTT
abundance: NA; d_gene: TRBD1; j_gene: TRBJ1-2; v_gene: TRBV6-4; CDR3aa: CASRVHLGLKQGGDFYGYTF; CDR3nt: TGTGCCAGTCGGGTACACCTAGGGCTAAAACAGGGGGGAGATTTCTATGGCTACACCTTC
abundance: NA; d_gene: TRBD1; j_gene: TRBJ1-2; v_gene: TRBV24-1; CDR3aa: CATSDAGTGVRGYTF; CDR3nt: TGTGCCACCAGTGATGCCGGGACAGGGGTTCGTGGCTACACCTTC
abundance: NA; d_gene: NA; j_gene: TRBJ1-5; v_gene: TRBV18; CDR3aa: CASSPKEGQPQHF; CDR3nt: TGTGCCAGCTCACCAAAAGAGGGTCAGCCCCAGCATTTT
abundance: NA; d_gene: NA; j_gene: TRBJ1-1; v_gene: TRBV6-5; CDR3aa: CASRSYRVLNTEAFF; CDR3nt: TGTGCCAGCAGGAGCTACAGGGTTTTGAACACTGAAGCTTTCTTT
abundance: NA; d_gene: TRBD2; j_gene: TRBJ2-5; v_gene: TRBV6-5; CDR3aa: CASRPLRAGVETQYF; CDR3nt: TGTGCCAGCAGACCTCTCCGGGCGGGGGTGGAGACCCAGTACTTC
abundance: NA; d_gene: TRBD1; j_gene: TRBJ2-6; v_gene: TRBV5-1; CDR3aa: CASSLVGQGFSGANVLTF; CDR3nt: TGCGCCAGCAGCCTAGTTGGACAGGGGTTCTCTGGGGCCAACGTCCTGACTTTC
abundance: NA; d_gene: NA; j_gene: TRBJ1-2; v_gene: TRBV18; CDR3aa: CASSTGAGARNYGYTF; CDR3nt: TGTGCCAGCTCAACCGGGGCGGGGGCGCGTAACTATGGCTACACCTTC
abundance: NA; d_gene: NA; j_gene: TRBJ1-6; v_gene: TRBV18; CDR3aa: CASSPGLVRGGGSPLHF; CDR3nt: TGTGCCAGCTCACCCGGATTAGTCCGGGGAGGCGGCTCACCCCTCCACTTT
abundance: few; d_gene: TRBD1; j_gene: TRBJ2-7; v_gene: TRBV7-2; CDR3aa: CASSLALGQGLEQYF; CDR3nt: TGTGCCAGCAGCTTAGCGCTGGGACAGGGTCTCGAGCAGTACTTC
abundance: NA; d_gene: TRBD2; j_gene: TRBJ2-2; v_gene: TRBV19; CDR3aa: CASSPGLAGQEFTGELFF; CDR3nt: TGTGCCAGTAGTCCGGGACTAGCGGGACAAGAATTCACCGGGGAGCTGTTTTTT
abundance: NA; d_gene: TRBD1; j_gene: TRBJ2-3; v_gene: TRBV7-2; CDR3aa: CASSLIGTEIKDTQYF; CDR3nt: TGTGCCAGCAGCCTCATCGGGACAGAAATAAAAGATACGCAGTATTTT
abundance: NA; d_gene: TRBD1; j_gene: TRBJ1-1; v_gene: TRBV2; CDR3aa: CASSLTGQSEAFF; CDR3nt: TGTGCCAGCAGCCTGACAGGGCAAAGTGAAGCTTTCTTT
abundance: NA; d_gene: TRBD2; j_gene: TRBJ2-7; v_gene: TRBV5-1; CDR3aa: CASKSDLGGVEQYF; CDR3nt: TGCGCCAGCAAGTCCGACCTGGGGGGGGTCGAGCAGTACTTC
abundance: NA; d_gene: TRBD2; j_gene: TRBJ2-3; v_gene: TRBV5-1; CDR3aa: CASSLASGVADTQYF; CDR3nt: TGCGCCAGCAGCTTGGCTAGCGGGGTTGCAGATACGCAGTATTTT
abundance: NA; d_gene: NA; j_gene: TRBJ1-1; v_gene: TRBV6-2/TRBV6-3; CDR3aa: CASSWSMNTEAFF; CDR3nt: TGTGCCAGCAGTTGGAGTATGAACACTGAAGCTTTCTTT
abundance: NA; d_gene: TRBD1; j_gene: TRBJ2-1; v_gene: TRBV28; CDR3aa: CASSPDRVRSHNEQFF; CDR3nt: TGTGCCAGCAGTCCAGACAGGGTGAGGTCCCACAATGAGCAGTTCTTC
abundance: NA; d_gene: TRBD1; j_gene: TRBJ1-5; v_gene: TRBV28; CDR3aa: CASSPLGQAPHF; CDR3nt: TGTGCCAGCAGTCCCCTTGGACAGGCCCCGCATTTT
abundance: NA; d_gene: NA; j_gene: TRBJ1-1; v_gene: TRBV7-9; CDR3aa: CASEPSGGHTEAFF; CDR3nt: TGTGCCAGCGAACCATCGGGGGGGCACACTGAAGCTTTCTTT
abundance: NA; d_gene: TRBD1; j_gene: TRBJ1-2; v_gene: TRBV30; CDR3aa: CAAPGQGDYGYTF; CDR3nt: TGTGCTGCGCCGGGACAGGGCGACTATGGCTACACCTTC
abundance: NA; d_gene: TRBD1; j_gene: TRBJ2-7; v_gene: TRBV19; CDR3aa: CASSGTGTYEQYF; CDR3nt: TGTGCCAGTAGTGGGACAGGGACCTACGAGCAGTACTTC
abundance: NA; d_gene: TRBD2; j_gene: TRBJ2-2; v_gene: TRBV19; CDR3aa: CASKASGGRAGTGELFF; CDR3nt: TGTGCCAGTAAGGCCTCGGGCGGGAGGGCAGGCACCGGGGAGCTGTTTTTT